Presented here are 5 T cell receptor beta chains from one specimen sequenced in a study of human T cells and chemical hapten exposure. TCRdb redid the calling of the RACE reads with MiXCR, one entry per CDR3 protein. The sample records some 31,000 distinct CDR3 sequences, 5.5% being singletons. Time point reported: healthy volunteer bleed at 6 weeks. The authors extracted total RNA from unfractionated whole blood. Source material: whole blood. The receptors stem from a human donor in good health. Some clones in this sample may be carry-over from other donors' samples.

The chain combines TRBV29-1 with TRBJ1-1; 7 bases are shared with TRBD1. Germline V gene sequence: CDR1 SQVTM, CDR2 ANQGSEA. Trimming removed 8 bases from V and 0 bases from J; junction bases left unmatched: 6. The CDR3 extends over 13 amino acids. The CDR3: CSTKGQLNTEAFF. CDR3 bases: TGCAGCACGAAGGGACAGTTGAACACTGAAGCTTTCTTT.

A remark on this clonotype: A single base separates this from a much larger clone, so it may be a read error. The rearrangement joins TRBV28 to TRBJ2-1; 8 positions match TRBD1. The CDR3 is made up of 18 amino acids. V shed 5 bases and J 2 bases; nucleotides not matched to a gene: 14. CDR1 and CDR2 (germline): MDHEN, SYDVKM. The CDR3 spells CASSRPPRTGLTYNEQFF. CDR3 in DNA: TGTGCCAGCAGTCGCCCCCCCCGGACAGGGCTGACCTACAATGAGCAGTTCTTC.

This CDR3 is CASSPTGQRYGYTF. The CDR3 DNA reads TGCGCCAGCAGCCCGACGGGACAGAGATATGGCTACACCTTC. The chain combines TRBV5-1 with TRBJ1-2; TRBD1 aligns across 7 bases. Trimming took 4 bases from V and 5 from J; bases not matched to a gene: 8. Germline V lookup: CDR1 SGHRS, CDR2 YFSETQ. This CDR3 contains 14 residues.

The V call is TRBV20-1, the J call TRBJ1-1, with 8 positions matching TRBD1. The CDR3 spans 13 residues. CDR1 DFQATT and CDR2 SNEGSKA come from the germline V gene (reference sequence). The junction had 6 bases not matched to a gene; V was cut back by 4 bases and J by 5 bases. In DNA form, the CDR3 reads TGCAGTGCTAAAGGACAGGGCATAACTGAAGCTTTCTTT. It encodes CSAKGQGITEAFF.

V gene TRBV20-1 combines with J gene TRBJ2-2, with 11 bases lining up with TRBD2. This CDR3 is 17 amino acids long. The junction had 5 bases not matched to a gene; V was cut back by 0 bases and J by 2 bases. In germline, CDR1 is DFQATT, CDR2 SNEGSKA (reference sequence). The CDR3 DNA reads TGCAGTGCTAGAGATGTCGGGACTAGCGGAAACACCGGGGAGCTGTTTTTT. As protein: CSARDVGTSGNTGELFF.